Included here is one TCR beta chain sequence, with context. What it binds is unknown. PCR amplification relied on 60 Vbeta primers (plus 13 Jbeta primers). This table comes from immunoSEQ multiplex PCR, and its TCRdb copy is limited to in-frame clones, with some not included. This sample yields roughly 200,000 clones, of which around 80% are seen a single time; more than 0.4% belongs to the top ten. Looked up from germline, CDR1 is MGHRA and CDR2 is YSYEKL. The CDR3 has 18 residues. Unmatched junction bases numbered 13, after V lost 1 base and J lost 6 bases. The data are from a study of cytomegalovirus exposure and HLA in healthy donors. Study findings and constraints: It was approximately 170 TCR beta chains that were listed as cytomegalovirus-associated. Trimming of TCR beta V- and J-genes showed a link, identified in a later analysis, to a missense DCLRE1C variant. Most observed TCR sequences were rare, whereas some public TCRs were detected in many donors.

This receptor was taken from a woman between 45 and 65 years old in good health and CMV-seronegative. The rearrangement links TRBV4-1 to TRBJ2-4; 9 bases align to TRBD1. Sequences were obtained from PBMCs. In DNA, the CDR3 is TGCGCCAGCAGCCAAGGGTTATCCGGGACAGGGATCCTAAACATTCAGTACTTC. Amino acid sequence: CASSQGLSGTGILNIQYF.